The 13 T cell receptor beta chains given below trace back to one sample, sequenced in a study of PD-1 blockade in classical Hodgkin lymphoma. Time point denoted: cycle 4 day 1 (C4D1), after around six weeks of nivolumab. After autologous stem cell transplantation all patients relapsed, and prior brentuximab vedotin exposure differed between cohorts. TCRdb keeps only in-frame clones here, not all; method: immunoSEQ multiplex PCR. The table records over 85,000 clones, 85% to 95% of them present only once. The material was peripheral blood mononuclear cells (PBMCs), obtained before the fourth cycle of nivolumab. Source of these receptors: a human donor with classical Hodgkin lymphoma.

The CDR3 sequence is CASSLPGRGSYTF. CDR3 nucleotides: TGTGCCAGCAGTTTACCCGGTCGGGGAAGCTACACCTTC. V usage is TRBV27 and J usage is TRBJ1-2; unclear D gene. Between the trimmed V and J ends, which lost 2 bases and 9 bases, there was a span of 13 bases. The length of the CDR3 is 13 residues. The V gene's germline CDR1 is MNHEY and CDR2 SMNVEV (reference sequence).

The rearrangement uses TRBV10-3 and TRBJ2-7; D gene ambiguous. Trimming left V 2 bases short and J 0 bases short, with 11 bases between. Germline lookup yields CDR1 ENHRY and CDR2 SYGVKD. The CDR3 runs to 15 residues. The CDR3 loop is CAISENQQSSYEQYF. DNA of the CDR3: TGTGCCATCAGTGAGAACCAGCAGAGCTCCTACGAGCAGTACTTC.

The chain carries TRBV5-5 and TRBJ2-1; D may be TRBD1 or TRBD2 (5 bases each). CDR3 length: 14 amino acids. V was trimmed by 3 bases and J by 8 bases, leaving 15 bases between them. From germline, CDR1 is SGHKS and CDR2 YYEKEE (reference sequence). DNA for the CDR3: TGTGCCAGCAGCTGGGACCTCGGCCCATATGAGCAGTTCTTC. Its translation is CASSWDLGPYEQFF.

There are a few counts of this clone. CDR3 sequence reads: CASSPSALGTDTQYF. The DNA for the CDR3 is TGTGCCAGCAGCCCAAGCGCTCTCGGCACAGATACGCAGTATTTT. The chain has TRBV6-1 and TRBJ2-3, with D unclear. This CDR3 contains 15 residues. Trimming removed 6 bases at V and 1 base at J, with 14 bases between. Per the germline V gene, CDR1 is MNHNS and CDR2 is SASEGT.

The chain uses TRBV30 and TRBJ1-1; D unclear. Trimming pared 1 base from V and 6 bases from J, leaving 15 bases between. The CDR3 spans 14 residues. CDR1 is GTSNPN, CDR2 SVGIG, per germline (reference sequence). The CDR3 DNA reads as TGTGCCTGGAGTGCCTTGAGTTTCATTGCTGAAGCTTTCTTT. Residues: CAWSALSFIAEAFF.

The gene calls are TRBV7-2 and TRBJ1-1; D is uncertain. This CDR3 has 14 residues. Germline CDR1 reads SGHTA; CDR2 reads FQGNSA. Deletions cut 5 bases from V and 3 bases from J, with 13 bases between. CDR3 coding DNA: TGTGCCAGCAGCCCCTACGGGAGGGACACTGAAGCTTTCTTT. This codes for CASSPYGRDTEAFF.

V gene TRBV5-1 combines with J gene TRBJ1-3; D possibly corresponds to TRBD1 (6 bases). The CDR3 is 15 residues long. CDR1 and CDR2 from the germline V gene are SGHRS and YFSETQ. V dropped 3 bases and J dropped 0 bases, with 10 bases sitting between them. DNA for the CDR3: TGCGCCAGCAGCTCAGGACAGTTCTCTGGAAACACCATATATTTT. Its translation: CASSSGQFSGNTIYF. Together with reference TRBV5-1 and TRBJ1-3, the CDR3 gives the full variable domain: KAGVTQTPRYLIKTRGQQVTLSCSPISGHRSVSWYQQTPGQGLQFLFEYFSETQRNKGNFPGRFSGRQFSNSRSEMNVSTLELGDSALYLCASSSGQFSGNTIYFGEGSWLTVV.

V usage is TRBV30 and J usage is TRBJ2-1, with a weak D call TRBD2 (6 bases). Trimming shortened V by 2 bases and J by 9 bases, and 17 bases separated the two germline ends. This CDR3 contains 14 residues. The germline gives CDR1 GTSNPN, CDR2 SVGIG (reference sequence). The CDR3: CAWSYGRGAGEQFF. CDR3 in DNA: TGTGCCTGGAGTTACGGACGCGGAGCGGGTGAGCAGTTCTTC.

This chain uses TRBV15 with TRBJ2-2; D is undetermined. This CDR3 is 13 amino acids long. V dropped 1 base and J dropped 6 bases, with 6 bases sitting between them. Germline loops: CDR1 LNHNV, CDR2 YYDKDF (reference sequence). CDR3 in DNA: TGTGCCACCAGCAGAGGGCTGGCCGGGGAGCTGTTTTTT. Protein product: CATSRGLAGELFF.

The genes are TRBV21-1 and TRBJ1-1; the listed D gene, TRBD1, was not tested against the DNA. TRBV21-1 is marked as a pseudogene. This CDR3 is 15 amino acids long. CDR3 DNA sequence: TGTGCCAGCAGCAAAAGGCAGGGTTTGAACACTGAAGCTTTCTTT. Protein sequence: CASSKRQGLNTEAFF.

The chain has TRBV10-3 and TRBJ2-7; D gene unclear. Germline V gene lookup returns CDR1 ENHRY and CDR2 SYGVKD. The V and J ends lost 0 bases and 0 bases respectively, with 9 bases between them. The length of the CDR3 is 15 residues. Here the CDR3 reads CAISESSLLSYEQYF. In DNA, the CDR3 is TGTGCCATCAGTGAGTCAAGTCTCCTCTCCTACGAGCAGTACTTC.

The DNA of the CDR3 is TGTGCCAGTTGGACAGGGGTTTGGACAGATACGCAGTATTTT. Its translation is CASWTGVWTDTQYF. The chain joins TRBV28 to TRBJ2-3, with 9 bases that match TRBD1. J was trimmed by 3 bases and V by 9 bases; bases with no gene match: 7. Germline CDR1 and CDR2: MDHEN and SYDVKM. The CDR3 has 14 residues.

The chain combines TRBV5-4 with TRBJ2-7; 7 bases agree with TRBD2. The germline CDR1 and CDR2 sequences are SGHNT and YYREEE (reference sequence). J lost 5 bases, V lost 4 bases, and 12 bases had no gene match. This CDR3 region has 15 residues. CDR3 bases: TGTGCCAGCAGCGCGGCAGCGGGAAGGGCGGACGAGCAGTACTTC. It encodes CASSAAAGRADEQYF. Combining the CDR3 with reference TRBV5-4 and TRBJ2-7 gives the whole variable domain ETGVTQSPTHLIKTRGQQVTLRCSSQSGHNTVSWYQQALGQGPQFIFQYYREEENGRGNFPPRFSGLQFPNYSSELNVNALELDDSALYLCASSAAAGRADEQYFGPGTRLTVT.